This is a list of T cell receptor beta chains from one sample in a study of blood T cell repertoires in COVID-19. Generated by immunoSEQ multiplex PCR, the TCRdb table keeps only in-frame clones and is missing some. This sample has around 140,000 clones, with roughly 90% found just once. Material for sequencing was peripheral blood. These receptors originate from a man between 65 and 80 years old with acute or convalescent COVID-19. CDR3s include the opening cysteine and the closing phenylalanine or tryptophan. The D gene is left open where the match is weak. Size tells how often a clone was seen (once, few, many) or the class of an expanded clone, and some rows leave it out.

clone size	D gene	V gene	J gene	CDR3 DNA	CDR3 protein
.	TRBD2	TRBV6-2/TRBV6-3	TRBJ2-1	TGTGCCAGCAGTTACGGCGGGGGTTCCTACAATGAGCAGTTCTTC	CASSYGGGSYNEQFF
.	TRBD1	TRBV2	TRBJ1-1	TGTGCCAGCAGTGACTCGCAGGGGGCAATGAACACTGAAGCTTTCTTT	CASSDSQGAMNTEAFF
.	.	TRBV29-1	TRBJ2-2	TGCAGCGCCGGGACTTCGAACACCGGGGAGCTGTTTTTT	CSAGTSNTGELFF
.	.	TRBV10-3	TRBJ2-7	TGTGCCATCAGTGGGGCAGGGGACGAGCAGTACTTC	CAISGAGDEQYF
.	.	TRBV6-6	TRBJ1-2	TGTGCCAGCAGTTTGACAGGCCTCCCTAACTATGGCTACACCTTC	CASSLTGLPNYGYTF
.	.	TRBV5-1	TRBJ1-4	TGCGCCAGCAGCCAAACAGGAATCACTAATGAAAAACTGTTTTTT	CASSQTGITNEKLFF
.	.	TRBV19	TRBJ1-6	TGTGCCAGTGACCCCCGGGGAGGGAGTTCACCCCTCCACTTT	CASDPRGGSSPLHF
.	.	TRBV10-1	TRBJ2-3	TGCGCCAGCAGTGATTCCGCAGATACGCAGTATTTT	CASSDSADTQYF
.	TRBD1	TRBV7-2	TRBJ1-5	TGTGCCAGCAGCTCTCAGGGGGATCAGCCCCAGCATTTT	CASSSQGDQPQHF
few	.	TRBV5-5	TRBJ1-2	TGTGCCAGCAGACCTGGGCCCCTTCCCTCTAACTATGGCTACACCTTC	CASRPGPLPSNYGYTF
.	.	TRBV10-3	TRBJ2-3	TGTGCCATCAGTGAGTCGATCTCGGGCACAGATACGCAGTATTTT	CAISESISGTDTQYF
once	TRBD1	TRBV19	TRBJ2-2	TGTGCCAGTAGTCCGGACAGGGTAGGGGCCGGGGAGCTGTTTTTT	CASSPDRVGAGELFF
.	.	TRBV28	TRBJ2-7	TGTGCCAGCAGTTTAGACGGGAAGACGGGCTACGAGCAGTACTTC	CASSLDGKTGYEQYF
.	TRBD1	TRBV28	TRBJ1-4	TGTGCCAGCAGTTCCCAAAGCCGGACAGGGGATCGCGAAAAACTGTTTTTT	CASSSQSRTGDREKLFF
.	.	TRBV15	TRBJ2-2	TGTGCCACCAGCAGAGCCTATAACCTGGGAAGGGGGCTGTTTTTT	CATSRAYNLGRGLFF
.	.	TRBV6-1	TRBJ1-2	TGTGCCAGCAGTGAGGGGCAGACGGGTCCGGGTGGCTACACCTTC	CASSEGQTGPGGYTF
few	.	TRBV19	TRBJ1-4	TGTGCCAGTAGTATCCCGACCGGGAGGCAGGAAAAACTGTTTTTT	CASSIPTGRQEKLFF
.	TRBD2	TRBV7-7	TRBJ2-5	TGTGCCAGCAGCTTAGGGTCGGGACTAGCGGGGTTAGAGACCCAGTACTTC	CASSLGSGLAGLETQYF
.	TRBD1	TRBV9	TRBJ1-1	TGTGCCAGCAGCTTAGAGCCCCTGACAGGGGCTGAAGCTTTCTTT	CASSLEPLTGAEAFF
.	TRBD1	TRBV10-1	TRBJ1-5	TGCGCCAGCAGTAACAGGGGCCTCCAGCCCCAGCATTTT	CASSNRGLQPQHF
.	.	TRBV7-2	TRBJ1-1	TGTGCCAGCAGCTTAGGGGCCAGGCAGGCTGAAGCTTTCTTT	CASSLGARQAEAFF
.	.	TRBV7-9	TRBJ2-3	TGTGCCAGCAGCTTAATTATGCCAGGCACAGATACGCAGTATTTT	CASSLIMPGTDTQYF
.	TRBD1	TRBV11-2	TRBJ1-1	TGTGCCAGCACCCAAGGACAGGGAATAAGTCCAGCTTTCTTT	CASTQGQGISPAFF
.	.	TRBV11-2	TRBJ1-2	TGTGCCAGCAGCTTAGATGCAGGGTCGCACTATGGCTACACCTTC	CASSLDAGSHYGYTF
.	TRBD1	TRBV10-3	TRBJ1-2	TGTGCCATCAGTGAAGACAGGGCCGCTAACTATGGCTACACCTTC	CAISEDRAANYGYTF
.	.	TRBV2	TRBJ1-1	TGTGCCAGCAGTCCCCAGGGGCTCTTAAACACTGAAGCTTTCTTT	CASSPQGLLNTEAFF
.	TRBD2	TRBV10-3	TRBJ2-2	TGTGCCATCAGTGCAAGCGGGGGCACCGGGGAGCTGTTTTTT	CAISASGGTGELFF
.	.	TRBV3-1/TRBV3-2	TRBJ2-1	TGTGCCAGCAGCCGAGGCAGGGAAAACTACAATGAGCAGTTCTTC	CASSRGRENYNEQFF
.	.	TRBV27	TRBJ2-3	TGTGCCAGCAGTCCCGAGGGGGTGGGCACAGATACGCAGTATTTT	CASSPEGVGTDTQYF
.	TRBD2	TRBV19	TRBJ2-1	TGTGCCAGTAGTGTGACTAGCGGGAACAATGAGCAGTTCTTC	CASSVTSGNNEQFF
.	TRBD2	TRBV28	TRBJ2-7	TGTGCCAGCAGTTTTGGCGGGAGGGCCAACGAGCAGTACTTC	CASSFGGRANEQYF
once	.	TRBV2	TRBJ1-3	TGTGCCACCACCTCCTCTACTTCTGGAAACACCATATATTTT	CATTSSTSGNTIYF
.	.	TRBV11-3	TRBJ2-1	TGTGCCAGCAGCCGGAAAACAGACACCAGCTCCTACAATGAGCAGTTCTTC	CASSRKTDTSSYNEQFF
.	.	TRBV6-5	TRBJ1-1	TGTGCCAGCAGTTACTCGATCAGGGACACTGAAGCTTTCTTT	CASSYSIRDTEAFF
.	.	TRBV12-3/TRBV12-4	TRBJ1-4	TGTGCCACCGCAGGGTACCCTAATGAAAAACTGTTTTTT	CATAGYPNEKLFF
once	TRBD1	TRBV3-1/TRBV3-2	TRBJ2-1	TGTGCCAGCAGCCAAGATGACAGGGCCCAGGAGCAGTTCTTC	CASSQDDRAQEQFF
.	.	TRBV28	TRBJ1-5	TGTGCCAGCAGTTTGACACCGGGACAACTAGCGGATCAGCCCCAGCATTTT	CASSLTPGQLADQPQHF
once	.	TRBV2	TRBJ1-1	TGTGCCAGCAGTGAAGCGCCAGGGTATGGAGCTTTCTTT	CASSEAPGYGAFF
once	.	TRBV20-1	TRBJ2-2	TGCAGTGCTACAAACACCGGGGAGCTGTTTTTT	CSATNTGELFF
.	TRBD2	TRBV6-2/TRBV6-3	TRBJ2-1	TGTGCCAGCAGCCCTCTAGTAGCGGGGGGGACAAATGAGCAGTTCTTC	CASSPLVAGGTNEQFF
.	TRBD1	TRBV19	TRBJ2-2	TGTGCCAGTAGTATCGGACAGGGGGCTAACACCGGGGAGCTGTTTTTT	CASSIGQGANTGELFF
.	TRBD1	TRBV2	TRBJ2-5	TGTGCCAGAGGGGACAGGGAGGGGGAGACCCAGTACTTC	CARGDREGETQYF
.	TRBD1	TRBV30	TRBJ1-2	TGTGCCTCCGGAGAGGGGGCGAGCCACACCTTC	CASGEGASHTF
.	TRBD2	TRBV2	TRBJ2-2	TGTGCCAGCAGGGGACTAGTAGGGAACACCGGGGAGCTGTTTTTT	CASRGLVGNTGELFF
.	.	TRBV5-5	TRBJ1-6	TGTGCCAGCAGCTTGTATGGGGCAGAACTTTATTCACCCCTCCACTTT	CASSLYGAELYSPLHF
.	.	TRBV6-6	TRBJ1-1	TGTGCCAGCAGTTATGGAGGAGAAGGTAACACTGAAGCTTTCTTT	CASSYGGEGNTEAFF
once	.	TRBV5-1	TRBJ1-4	TGCGCCAGCAGCTTGTATTATTCCGGGGTTCTTAATGAAAAACTGTTTTTT	CASSLYYSGVLNEKLFF